The TCR beta chain described here comes from a study of beta chain features in type 1 diabetes. Only a few counts were recorded for this clone. Its antigen is still unknown. General study points: Significant though moderate, a shortening of TCRB CDR3s appeared in all four CD4+ subsets of Type 1 diabetes patients.

Germline assignment: CDR1 LNHDA and CDR2 SQIVND (reference sequence). The CDR3 contains 16 residues. With V trimmed by 5 bases and J by 2 bases, 9 bases remained unmatched. What was sequenced were expressed TCRB transcripts, since all of the isolated RNA had been reverse transcribed. Some clones are missing from TCRdb's copy, which holds only in-frame ones; the method was immunoSEQ multiplex PCR. Of fewer than 300,000 clones listed, approximately 10% are singletons. The rearrangement joins TRBV19 to TRBJ1-2; TRBD1 matches at 9 bases. The receptor's source is a man aged 30 to 45 with type 1 diabetes. Specimen: naive CD4+ T cells from blood. In DNA, the CDR3 is TGTGCCAGTAGTTTATTACCGGGACAGGGAAACTATGGCTACACCTTC. This gives the protein CASSLLPGQGNYGYTF.